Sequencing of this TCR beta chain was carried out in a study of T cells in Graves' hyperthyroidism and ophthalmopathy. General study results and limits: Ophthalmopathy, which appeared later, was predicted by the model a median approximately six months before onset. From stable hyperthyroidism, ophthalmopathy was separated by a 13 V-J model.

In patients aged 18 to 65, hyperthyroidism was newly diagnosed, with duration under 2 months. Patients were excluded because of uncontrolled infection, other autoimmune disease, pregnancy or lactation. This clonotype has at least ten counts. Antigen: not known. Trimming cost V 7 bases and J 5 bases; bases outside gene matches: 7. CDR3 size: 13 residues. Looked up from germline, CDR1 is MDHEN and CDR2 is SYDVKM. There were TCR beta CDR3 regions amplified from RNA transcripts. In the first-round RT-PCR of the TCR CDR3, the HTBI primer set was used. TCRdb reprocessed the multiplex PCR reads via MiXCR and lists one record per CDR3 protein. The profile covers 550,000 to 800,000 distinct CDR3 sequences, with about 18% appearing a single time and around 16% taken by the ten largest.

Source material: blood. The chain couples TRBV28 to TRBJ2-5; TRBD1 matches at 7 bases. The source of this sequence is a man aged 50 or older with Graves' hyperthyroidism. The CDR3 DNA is TGTGCCAGCATGACAGGGACGGGTGAGACCCAGTACTTC. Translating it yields CASMTGTGETQYF.